Listed below are T cell receptor beta chains from one sample, sequenced in a study of response to subunit inactivated influenza vaccine. TCRdb redid the calling of the RT-PCR reads with MiXCR, one entry per CDR3 protein. The sample records under 950,000 distinct CDR3 sequences, approximately 22% being singletons. This sample comprised PBMCs from blood, obtained roughly 5 days after vaccination. All receptors come from a man aged 45 to 65 who received an inactivated influenza vaccine. The CDR3 runs from the conserved cysteine through the conserved F or W. The order of the fields is V gene, J gene, clone size, CDR3 protein. Size is omitted from some rows. Given values are once, few, many or a class for expanded clones.

>TRBV7-9|TRBJ1-4|few
CASSLGTGAREKLFF
>TRBV7-2|TRBJ1-2|NA
CASSLLLGQGGYGYTF
>TRBV20-1|TRBJ2-7|few
CSASRGGTYYEQYF
>TRBV4-3|TRBJ2-7|few
CASSQFRGLYEQYF
>TRBV15|TRBJ2-7|NA
CATSRDRAGSSSYEQYF
>TRBV6-2/TRBV6-3|TRBJ2-7|NA
CASSRPFSAIYSYEQYF
>TRBV20-1|TRBJ2-7|NA
CSGGQGAYEQYF
>TRBV6-1|TRBJ2-1|NA
CASSEARVSYNEQFF
>TRBV29-1|TRBJ1-6|many
CSVTWGANSPLHF
>TRBV5-5|TRBJ1-5|NA
CASSLQGGQPKHF
>TRBV28|TRBJ2-3|NA
CASSSSTSGGSTDTQYF
>TRBV6-1|TRBJ2-1|NA
CASRPGQNYNEQFF
>TRBV20-1|TRBJ2-7|few
CSASSQTYSEQYF
>TRBV20-1|TRBJ2-1|NA
CSAEGRGGRNEQFF
>TRBV12-3/TRBV12-4|TRBJ2-5|NA
CASSFAQKETQYF
>TRBV5-1|TRBJ2-1|NA
CASSLSPTGVEQFF
>TRBV28|TRBJ2-2|once
CASSFAPIEREVNTGELFF